The source of this T cell receptor beta chain is a study of CD8 T cells in ankylosing spondylitis (TCRdb year 2017). For context, the study as a whole: The study profiled T cell receptor beta repertoires in healthy donors and ankylosing spondylitis patients to find disease-linked TCR variants. In total, the full study cohort was made up of some 100 healthy donors and 20 to 25 ankylosing spondylitis patients. Samples of peripheral blood were taken, and for ankylosing spondylitis patients, synovial fluid was collected as well. Broad study findings and their caveats: Some motif variants had previously been reported in the synovial fluid and blood of reactive arthritis patients, which suggests shared mechanisms of disease initiation. Blood from ankylosing spondylitis patients appeared to be characterized by a TCR beta motif made up of under ten highly homologous amino acid variants. The disease-linked clones had a CD8+ phenotype and were found at relatively low frequencies in peripheral blood. According to the report, matched synovial fluid samples from ankylosing spondylitis patients were significantly enriched for the disease-linked clones.

This clonotype was counted ten times or more. Its antigen remains unidentified. No base quality values were provided; no much bigger clone lies one nucleotide off. The germline V gene (reference sequence) yields MNHNY for CDR1 and SVGAGI for CDR2. V sheds 2 bases and J sheds 6 bases, leaving 8 bases between their ends. Taken from cysteine to phenylalanine, the CDR3 has 13 residues. Kept here is only the CDR3 DNA, which spans 39 bases and is read in frame from base 1. Sequencing was performed on an Illumina HiSeq 2500. Quantitative 5'-RACE with molecular barcodes was used to prepare TCR beta libraries. The paper's data handling went like this. A new computational method, built on a probabilistic model of VDJ rearrangement, was used to identify disease-linked TCR variants. Starting from the raw public reads, TCRdb applied fastp trimming at Q25, assembled clones with MiXCR and retained in-frame beta chains. Rows with a matching CDR3 protein are joined into one entry that keeps the most common DNA and genes. TCRdb, not the authors, supplied the V and J calls. This sample is represented by about 500,000 distinct CDR3 sequences; 5.3% of them were singletons. The ten largest clonotypes hold under 4.5% of the sample.

The TCR sequence derives from a male donor with ankylosing spondylitis. The chain joins TRBV6-6 to TRBJ1-5, and TRBD1 may be the D gene, going by 6 matching bases. The sequencing input was blood, either unsorted or a sorted T cell fraction (not recorded which). The CDR3 reads CASSYGQLQPQHF. The DNA sequence is as follows: TGTGCCAGCAGTTACGGACAGCTTCAGCCCCAGCATTTT.